This TCR beta chain was found in a study of T cell clonotyping in hematopoietic cell transplantation. Per germline, CDR1 MDHEN and CDR2 SYDVKM. This CDR3 is built from 11 residues. V was pared by 2 bases and J by 2 bases, with 1 base between. The data were produced by immunoSEQ multiplex PCR, yet TCRdb's version contains in-frame clones alone and is incomplete. The table has 5,500 to 7,500 clones, 95% to 96% seen once. This sequence joins TRBV28 and TRBJ2-7; D call uncertain. The sequencing here drew on PBMCs, taken 30 days after allogeneic stem cell transplant. The TCR originated in a male patient aged 40-50 years who had an allogeneic stem cell transplant from a related donor, so the T cells may come from the graft donor. Some clones in this sample may be carry-over from other donors' samples. CDR3 sequence: CASSLAYEQYF. CDR3 sequence (DNA): TGTGCCAGCAGTTTAGCCTACGAGCAGTACTTC. Supplemented by reference TRBV28 and TRBJ2-7, the full variable domain reads DVKVTQSSRYLVKRTGEKVFLECVQDMDHENMFWYRQDPGLGLRLIYFSYDVKMKEKGDIPEGYSVSREKKERFSLILESASTNQTSMYLCASSLAYEQYFGPGTRLTVT.